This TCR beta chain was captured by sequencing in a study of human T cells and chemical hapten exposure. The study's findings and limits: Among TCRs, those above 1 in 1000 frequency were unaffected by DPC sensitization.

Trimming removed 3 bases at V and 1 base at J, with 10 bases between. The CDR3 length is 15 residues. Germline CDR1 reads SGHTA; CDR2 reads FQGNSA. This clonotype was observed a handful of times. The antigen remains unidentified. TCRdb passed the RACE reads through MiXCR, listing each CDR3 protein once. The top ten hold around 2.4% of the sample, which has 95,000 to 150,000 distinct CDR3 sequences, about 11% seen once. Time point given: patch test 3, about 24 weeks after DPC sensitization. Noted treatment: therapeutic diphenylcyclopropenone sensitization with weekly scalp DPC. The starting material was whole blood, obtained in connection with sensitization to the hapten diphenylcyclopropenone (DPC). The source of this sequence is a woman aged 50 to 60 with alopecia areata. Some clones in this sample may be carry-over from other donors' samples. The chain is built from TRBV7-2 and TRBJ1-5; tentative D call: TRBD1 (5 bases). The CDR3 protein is CASSFWPGSNQPQHF. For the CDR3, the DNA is TGTGCCAGCAGCTTTTGGCCAGGGAGCAATCAGCCCCAGCATTTT.